The source of this T cell receptor beta chain is a study of cytomegalovirus exposure and HLA in healthy donors. Study outcomes and limitations: TCR beta sequences reportedly predicted most subjects' HLA-A and HLA-B alleles accurately. The only immune exposure information that was available was CMV serostatus. Among TCR beta chains of equal frequency, HLA-associated ones were more clonally expanded in a later analysis. Most TCR sequences were rare, but some public TCRs occurred in many donors.

The PCR used 60 Vbeta and 13 Jbeta primers. The assay was immunoSEQ multiplex PCR, and TCRdb's table has in-frame clones only and misses some. The table lists about 190,000 clones, around 80% of them singletons. The CDR3 sequence is 15 residues long. The germline V gene has CDR1 SGHTA and CDR2 FQGNSA. Trimming left V 8 bases short and J 6 bases short, with 20 bases between. Regarding this clone: Its antigen is unidentified.

The V call is TRBV7-2, the J call TRBJ1-3, with D tentatively TRBD1 (5 bases). The clonotype was recovered from a man aged 35 to 55 in good health and CMV-seropositive. The source material was PBMCs. The CDR3 loop reads CASGSGLHLPNTIYF. Here the CDR3 DNA reads TGTGCCAGCGGATCGGGACTACACCTCCCAAACACCATATATTTT.